A single T cell receptor (beta chain) is shown here with its context. Library construction for TCR beta used iRepertoire HTBI primers and Arm-PCR of CDR3 regions. One entry per CDR3 protein, called by TCRdb with MiXCR from the multiplex PCR reads. The profile shows roughly 610,000 distinct CDR3 sequences, 15% to 20% of them singletons. This sample is part of a study of regulatory T cells in long-lasting Graves disease. V was shortened by 5 bases and J by 1 base, with 11 bases between the two germline ends. The germline V gene has CDR1 SGHTA and CDR2 FQGNSA. The CDR3 consists of 14 residues. The time point: newly diagnosed GD, antithyroid drugs for less than 3 months. RNA extracted from PBMCs served as the sequencing template. This sample was shared with a second study, whose subject was T cells in Graves' hyperthyroidism and ophthalmopathy. From that report: Initially, a first-round RT-PCR of the TCR CDR3 employed the HTBI primer set.

The TCR sequence derives from a woman in her 30s with Graves disease. The chain has TRBV7-2 and TRBJ1-1; D unclear. The source material was peripheral blood mononuclear cells (PBMCs), sampled at new diagnosis, from a patient treated with antithyroid drugs. The CDR3 DNA reads TGTGCCAGCAGCCCGACACCGGAGAACACTGAAGCTTTCTTT. It yields the protein CASSPTPENTEAFF.